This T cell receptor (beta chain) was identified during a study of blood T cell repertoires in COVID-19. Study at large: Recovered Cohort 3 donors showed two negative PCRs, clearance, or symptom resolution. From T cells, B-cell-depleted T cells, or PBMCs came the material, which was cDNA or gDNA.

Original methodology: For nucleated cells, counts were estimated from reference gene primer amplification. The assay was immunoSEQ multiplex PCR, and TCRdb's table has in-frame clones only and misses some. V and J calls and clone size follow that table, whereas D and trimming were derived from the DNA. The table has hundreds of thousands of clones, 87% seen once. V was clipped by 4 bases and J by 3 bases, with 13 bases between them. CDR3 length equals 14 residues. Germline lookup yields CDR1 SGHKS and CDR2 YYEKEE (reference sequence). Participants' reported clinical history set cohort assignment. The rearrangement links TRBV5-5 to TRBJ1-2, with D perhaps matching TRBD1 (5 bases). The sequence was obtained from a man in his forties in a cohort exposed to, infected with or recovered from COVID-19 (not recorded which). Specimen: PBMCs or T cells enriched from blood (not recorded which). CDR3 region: CASSPQGPDYGYTF. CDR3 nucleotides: TGTGCCAGCAGCCCGCAGGGTCCCGACTATGGCTACACCTTC.